The TCR beta chain described here comes from a study of molecular identifiers for immune sequencing clone quantification. Looking at the study overall: For replicates, RNA isolated from around 20,000 or 99,000 naive CD8 cells was divided into five portions, of which four were sequenced.

CDR3 size: 16 residues. V was shortened by 0 bases and J by 2 bases, with 14 bases between the two germline ends. Germline loops: CDR1 SEHNR, CDR2 FQNEAQ (reference sequence). The authors built bulk TCR libraries by previously described methods with listed TCR primers. TCRdb re-called the PCR reads through MiXCR, storing one row per CDR3 protein. Among about 640,000 distinct CDR3 sequences listed, 20% were seen once. Investigators produced naive CD8 libraries from approximately 20,000 to 1,000,000 sorted cells, drawing on 10%, 30% or 50% RNA. Naive CD8 T cells were sorted, and the gate applied was CD8+CD4-CCR7+CD45RA+. This clonotype was counted ten times or more.

This TCR derives from a human donor in good health. Some libraries in this study had Jurkat cell RNA spiked in. This chain links TRBV7-9 with TRBJ2-7; D ambiguous. The sequencing input was naive CD8+ T cells from blood, with Jurkat cell RNA spiked in. The sample's subset: FACS-sorted CD8+CD4-CCR7+CD45RA+ naive T cells. The CDR3 sequence is CASSLAVGTATYEQYF. CDR3 nucleotides: TGTGCCAGCAGCTTAGCGGTGGGCACAGCCACCTACGAGCAGTACTTC.